This TCR beta chain comes out of a study of shared clonotypes between healthy human individuals. Study background: A donor's plate count was three for CD4 naive and three for CD4 memory; CD8 naive had two and CD8 memory one.

The study, taken as a whole, reports: It was the non-shared clonotypes that had lower generation probabilities than clonotypes shared by all four donors. Donors were few, which limited the genetic and exposure-history diversity represented.

CDR3 length: 13 amino acids. Per germline, CDR1 SQVTM and CDR2 ANQGSEA. Trimming pared 6 bases from V and 3 bases from J, leaving 13 bases between. With respect to this clone: Its antigen remains unidentified.

Replicate sorted-subset PCRs were loaded with around 200 ng DNA, about 31,000 T cell genomes. Some clones are missing from TCRdb's copy, which holds only in-frame ones; the method was immunoSEQ multiplex PCR. The sample shows 2,500,000 or so clones, roughly 93% of them seen only once. The chain recombines TRBV29-1 with TRBJ2-3, with D perhaps matching TRBD2 (6 bases). Sequencing used naive CD4+ T cells from PBMCs. Described subset: CD45RA+ positively selected. The sequence was collected from a man aged 18 to 29 in good health. Some clones in this sample may be carry-over from other donors' samples. CDR3 residues: CSVLRDLTDTQYF. The CDR3 nucleotides are TGCAGCGTCCTCCGGGACTTGACAGATACGCAGTATTTT.